The TCR beta chain described here comes from a study of early T cells in non-severe SARS-CoV-2 infection. Overall study: From unsorted whole blood, bulk RNA was sequenced, and the chains remained unpaired. General observations from the study: CD4 and private specificities were missed by VDJdb matching, which favored anti-spike CD8 responses.

This clonotype was seen a handful of times. Its target is not known. Trimming pared 0 bases from V and 1 base from J, leaving 11 bases between. CDR3 size: 16 residues. Germline values: CDR1 MNHEY, CDR2 SVGEGT. Individual cDNA molecules carried attached unique molecular identifiers. TCRdb reprocessed the 5' RACE reads via MiXCR and lists one record per CDR3 protein. The sample lists 70,000 or so distinct CDR3 sequences; around 13% were seen once. The sample consisted of whole blood. The V and J genes are TRBV6-2 or TRBV6-3 and TRBJ2-3; D tentatively reads TRBD1 or TRBD2 (5 bases each). The sequence came from an adult who was a healthcare worker with PCR-confirmed SARS-CoV-2 infection or an uninfected control (not recorded which). The CDR3: CASSYSTGGGTDTQYF. CDR3 DNA: TGTGCCAGCAGTTACTCAACAGGAGGTGGCACAGATACGCAGTATTTT.